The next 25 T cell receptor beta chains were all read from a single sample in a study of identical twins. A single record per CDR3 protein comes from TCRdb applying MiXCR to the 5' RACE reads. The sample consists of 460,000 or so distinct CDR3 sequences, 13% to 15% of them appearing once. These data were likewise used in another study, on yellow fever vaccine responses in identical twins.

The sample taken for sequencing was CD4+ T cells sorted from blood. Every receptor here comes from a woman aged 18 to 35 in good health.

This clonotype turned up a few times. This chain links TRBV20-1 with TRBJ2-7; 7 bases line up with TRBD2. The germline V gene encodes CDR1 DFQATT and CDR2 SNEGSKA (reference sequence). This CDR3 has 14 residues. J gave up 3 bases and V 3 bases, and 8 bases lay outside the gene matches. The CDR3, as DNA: TGCAGTGCTAGGCGGGCTAGCGGAAACTACGAGCAGTACTTC. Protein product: CSARRASGNYEQYF.

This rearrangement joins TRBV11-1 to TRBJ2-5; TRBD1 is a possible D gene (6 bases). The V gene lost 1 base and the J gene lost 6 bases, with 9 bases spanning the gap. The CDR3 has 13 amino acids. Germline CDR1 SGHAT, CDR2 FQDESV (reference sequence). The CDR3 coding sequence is TGTGCCAGCAGCTTAGACAGGGCCCAGACCCAGTACTTC. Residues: CASSLDRAQTQYF. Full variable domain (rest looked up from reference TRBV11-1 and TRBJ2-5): EAEVAQSPRYKITEKSQAVAFWCDPISGHATLYWYRQILGQGPELLVQFQDESVVDDSQLPKDRFSAERLKGVDSTLKIQPAELGDSAMYLCASSLDRAQTQYFGPGTRLLVL.

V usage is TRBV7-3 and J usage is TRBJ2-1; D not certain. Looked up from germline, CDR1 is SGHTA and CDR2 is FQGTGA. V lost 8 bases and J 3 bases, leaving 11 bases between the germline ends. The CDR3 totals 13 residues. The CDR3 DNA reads TGTGCCAGCGGTTTGGCAGGCTACAATGAGCAGTTCTTC. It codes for CASGLAGYNEQFF.

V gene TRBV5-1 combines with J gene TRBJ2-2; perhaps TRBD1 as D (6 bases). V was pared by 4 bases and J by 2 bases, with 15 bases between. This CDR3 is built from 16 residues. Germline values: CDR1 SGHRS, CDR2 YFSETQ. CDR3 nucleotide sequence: TGCGCCAGCAGCCCAGTCAGGGGCGGAAACACCGGGGAGCTGTTTTTT. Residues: CASSPVRGGNTGELFF.

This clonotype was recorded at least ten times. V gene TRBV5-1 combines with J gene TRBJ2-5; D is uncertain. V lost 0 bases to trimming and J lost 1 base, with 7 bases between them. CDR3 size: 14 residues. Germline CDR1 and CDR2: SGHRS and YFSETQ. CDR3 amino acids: CASSLDRAQETQYF. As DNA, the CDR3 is TGCGCCAGCAGCTTGGATCGGGCCCAAGAGACCCAGTACTTC.

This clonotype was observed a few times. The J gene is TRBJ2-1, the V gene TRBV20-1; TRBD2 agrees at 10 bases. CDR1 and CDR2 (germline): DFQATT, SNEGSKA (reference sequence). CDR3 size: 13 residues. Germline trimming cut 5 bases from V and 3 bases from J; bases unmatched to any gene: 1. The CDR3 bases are TGCAGTGCTGGGACTAGCGTCTACAATGAGCAGTTCTTC. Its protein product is CSAGTSVYNEQFF.

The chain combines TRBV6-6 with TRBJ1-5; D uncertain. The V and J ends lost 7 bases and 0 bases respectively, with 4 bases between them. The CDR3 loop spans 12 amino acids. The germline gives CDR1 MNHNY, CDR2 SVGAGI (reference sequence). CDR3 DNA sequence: TGTGCCAGCACAGGTAGCAATCAGCCCCAGCATTTT. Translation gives CASTGSNQPQHF.

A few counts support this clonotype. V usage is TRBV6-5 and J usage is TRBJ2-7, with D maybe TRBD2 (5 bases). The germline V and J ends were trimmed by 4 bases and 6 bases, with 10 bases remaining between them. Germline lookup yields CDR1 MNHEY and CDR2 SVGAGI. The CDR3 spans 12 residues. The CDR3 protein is CASSFRGREQYF. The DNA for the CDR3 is TGTGCCAGCAGTTTCCGGGGTCGCGAGCAGTACTTC.

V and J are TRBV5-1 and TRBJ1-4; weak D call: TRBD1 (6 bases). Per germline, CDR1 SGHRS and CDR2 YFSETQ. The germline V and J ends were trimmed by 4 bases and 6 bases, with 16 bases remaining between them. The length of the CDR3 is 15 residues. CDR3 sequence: CASSGTGIRDEKLFF. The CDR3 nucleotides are TGCGCCAGCAGCGGAACAGGGATAAGGGATGAAAAACTGTTTTTT.

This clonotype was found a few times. CDR3 loop: CASSLAGAPSDTQYF. In DNA form, the CDR3 reads TGTGCCAGCAGCCTTGCGGGGGCCCCCTCAGATACGCAGTATTTT. The chain uses TRBV3-1 and TRBJ2-3, with D maybe TRBD2 (7 bases). Germline V lookup: CDR1 LGHDT, CDR2 YNNKEL (reference sequence). V was clipped by 4 bases and J by 4 bases, with 15 bases between them. The CDR3 runs to 15 residues.

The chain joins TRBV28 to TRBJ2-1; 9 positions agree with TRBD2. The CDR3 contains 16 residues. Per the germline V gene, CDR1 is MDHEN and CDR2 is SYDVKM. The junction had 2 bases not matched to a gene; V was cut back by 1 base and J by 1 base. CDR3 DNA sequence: TGTGCCAGCAGTTTATTGACTAGCGGTTCCTACAATGAGCAGTTCTTC. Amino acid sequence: CASSLLTSGSYNEQFF.

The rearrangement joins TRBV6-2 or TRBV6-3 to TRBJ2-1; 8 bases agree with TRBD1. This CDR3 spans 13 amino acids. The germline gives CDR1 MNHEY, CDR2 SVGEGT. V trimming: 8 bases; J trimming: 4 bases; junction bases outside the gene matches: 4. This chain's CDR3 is CASDRGFYNEQFF. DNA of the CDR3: TGTGCCAGCGACAGGGGCTTTTACAATGAGCAGTTCTTC.

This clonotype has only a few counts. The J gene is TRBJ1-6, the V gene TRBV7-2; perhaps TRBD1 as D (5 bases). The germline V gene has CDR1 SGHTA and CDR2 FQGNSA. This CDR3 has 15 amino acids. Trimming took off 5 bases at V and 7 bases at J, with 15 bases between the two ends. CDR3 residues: CASSLIGASNSPLHF. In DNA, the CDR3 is TGTGCCAGCAGCCTTATAGGGGCCTCCAATTCACCCCTCCACTTT.

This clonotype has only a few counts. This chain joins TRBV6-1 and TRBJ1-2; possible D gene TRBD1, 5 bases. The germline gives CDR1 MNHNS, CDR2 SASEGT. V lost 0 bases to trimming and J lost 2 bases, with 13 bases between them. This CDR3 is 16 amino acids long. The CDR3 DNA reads TGTGCCAGCAGTGAAGCCACAGGATTGGCAAACTATGGCTACACCTTC. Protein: CASSEATGLANYGYTF.

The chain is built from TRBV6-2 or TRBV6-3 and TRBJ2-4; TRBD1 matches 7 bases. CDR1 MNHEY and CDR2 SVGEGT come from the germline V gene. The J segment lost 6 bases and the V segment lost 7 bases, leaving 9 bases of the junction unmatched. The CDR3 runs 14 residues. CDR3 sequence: CASTADRVRNIQYF. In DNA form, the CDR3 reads TGTGCCAGCACCGCAGACAGGGTCCGAAACATTCAGTACTTC.

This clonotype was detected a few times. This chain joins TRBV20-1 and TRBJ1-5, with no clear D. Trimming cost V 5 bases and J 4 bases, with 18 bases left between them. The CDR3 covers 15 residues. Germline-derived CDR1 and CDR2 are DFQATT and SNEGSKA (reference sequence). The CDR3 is CSAHPGPRLNQPQHF. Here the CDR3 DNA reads TGCAGTGCTCACCCCGGGCCCAGACTTAATCAGCCCCAGCATTTT.

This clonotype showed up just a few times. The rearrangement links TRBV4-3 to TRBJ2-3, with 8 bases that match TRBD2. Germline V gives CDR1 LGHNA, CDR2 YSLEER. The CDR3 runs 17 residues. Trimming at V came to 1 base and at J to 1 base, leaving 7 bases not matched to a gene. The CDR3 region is CASSQGSGSGRTDTQYF. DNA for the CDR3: TGCGCCAGCAGCCAAGGGAGCGGGAGTGGGCGCACAGATACGCAGTATTTT.

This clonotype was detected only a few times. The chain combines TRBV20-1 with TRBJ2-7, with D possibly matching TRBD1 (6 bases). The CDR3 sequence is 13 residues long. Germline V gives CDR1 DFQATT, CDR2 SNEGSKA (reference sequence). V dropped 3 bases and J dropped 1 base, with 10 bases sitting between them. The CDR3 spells CSARKRGSYEQYF. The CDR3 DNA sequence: TGCAGTGCTAGGAAGAGGGGGTCCTACGAGCAGTACTTC.

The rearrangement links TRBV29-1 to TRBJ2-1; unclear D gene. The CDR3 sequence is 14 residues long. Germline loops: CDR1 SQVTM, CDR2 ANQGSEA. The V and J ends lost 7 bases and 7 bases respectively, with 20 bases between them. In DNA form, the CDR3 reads TGCAGCGCTGGAAATAATTTTGACGGAAATGAGCAGTTCTTC. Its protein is CSAGNNFDGNEQFF.

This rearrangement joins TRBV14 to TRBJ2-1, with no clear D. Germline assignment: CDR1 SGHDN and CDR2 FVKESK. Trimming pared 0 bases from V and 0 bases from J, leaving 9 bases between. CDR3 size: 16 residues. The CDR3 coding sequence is TGTGCCAGCAGCCAAGATTCCGGGTCCTCCTACAATGAGCAGTTCTTC. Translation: CASSQDSGSSYNEQFF.

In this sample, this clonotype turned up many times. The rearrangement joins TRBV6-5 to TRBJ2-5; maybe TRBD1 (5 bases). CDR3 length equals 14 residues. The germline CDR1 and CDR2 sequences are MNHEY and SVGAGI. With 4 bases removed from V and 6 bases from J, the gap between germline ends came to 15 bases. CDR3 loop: CASSLMGQLQTQYF. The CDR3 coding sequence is TGTGCCAGCAGTTTGATGGGGCAATTACAGACCCAGTACTTC.

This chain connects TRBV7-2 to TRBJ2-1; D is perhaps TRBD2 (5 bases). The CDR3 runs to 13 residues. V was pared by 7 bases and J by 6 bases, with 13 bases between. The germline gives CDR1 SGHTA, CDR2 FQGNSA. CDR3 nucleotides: TGTGCCAGCACCCAGCGGACCAGCAATGAGCAGTTCTTC. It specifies CASTQRTSNEQFF.

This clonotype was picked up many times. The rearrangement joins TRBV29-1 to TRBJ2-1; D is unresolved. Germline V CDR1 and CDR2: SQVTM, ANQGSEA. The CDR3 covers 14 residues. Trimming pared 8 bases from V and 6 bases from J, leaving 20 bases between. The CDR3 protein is CSSARTIRINEQFF. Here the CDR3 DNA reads TGCAGCTCTGCAAGGACCATCCGAATCAATGAGCAGTTCTTC.

The CDR3: CASSLALGKKDTQYF. The CDR3 DNA is TGTGCCAGCAGCTTAGCGCTTGGGAAGAAGGATACGCAGTATTTT. This chain uses TRBV7-9 with TRBJ2-3, with unresolved D. With 0 bases removed from V and 6 bases from J, the gap between germline ends came to 13 bases. The CDR3 length is 15 residues. CDR1 SEHNR and CDR2 FQNEAQ come from the germline V gene (reference sequence).

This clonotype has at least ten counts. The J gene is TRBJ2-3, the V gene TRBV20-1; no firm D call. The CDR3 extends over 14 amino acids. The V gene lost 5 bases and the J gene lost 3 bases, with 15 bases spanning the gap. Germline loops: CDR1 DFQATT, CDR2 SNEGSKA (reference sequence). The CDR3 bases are TGCAGTGCTTACAGCGAGGTTAGGACAGATACGCAGTATTTT. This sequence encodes CSAYSEVRTDTQYF.